This T cell receptor (beta chain) derives from a study of T cells after yellow fever vaccination. Study results and limitations: The CD4 and CD8 compartments had a small share of their clonotypes in common.

As regards this clonotype: No antigen is known for it.

The CDR3 runs to 15 residues. From germline, CDR1 is SGHRS and CDR2 YFSETQ. V lost 6 bases to trimming and J lost 2 bases; unmatched junction nucleotides: 9. TCRdb re-derived calls from the 5' RACE reads in MiXCR, one entry per CDR3 protein. The sample holds under 700,000 distinct CDR3 sequences, about 15% seen once. This TCR derives from a man between 18 and 35 years old who received the YFV17D yellow fever vaccine. V usage is TRBV5-1 and J usage is TRBJ2-3, with 7 positions matching TRBD1. The input for sequencing was PBMCs, taken 4 to 5 days after the first yellow fever vaccination. The CDR3 is CASKPSGTVTDTQYF. The DNA for the CDR3 is TGCGCCAGCAAACCCTCCGGGACAGTCACAGATACGCAGTATTTT.